The T cell receptor (beta chain) under discussion was sequenced for a study of shared clonotypes between healthy human individuals. Germline CDR1 is SGHRS and CDR2 is YFSETQ. The CDR3 extends over 14 amino acids. Trimming cost V 1 base and J 4 bases; bases outside gene matches: 4. Clones were sequenced by immunoSEQ multiplex PCR, and TCRdb holds only the in-frame ones, with some missing. Of a few million clones detected, approximately 90% appear once; the ten largest clones hold roughly 0.14%. With respect to this clone: This specimen includes other DNA sequences encoding the same CDR3.

Sequencing was done on a sample of naive CD4+ T cells sorted from blood. Specified subset: CD45RA+ positively selected. This rearrangement joins TRBV5-1 to TRBJ2-7, with 8 bases lining up with TRBD2. This clonotype was obtained from a man between 18 and 29 years old in good health. CDR3 loop: CASSLTTSGYEQYF. The CDR3 coding sequence is TGCGCCAGCAGCTTGACTACTAGCGGATACGAGCAGTACTTC.